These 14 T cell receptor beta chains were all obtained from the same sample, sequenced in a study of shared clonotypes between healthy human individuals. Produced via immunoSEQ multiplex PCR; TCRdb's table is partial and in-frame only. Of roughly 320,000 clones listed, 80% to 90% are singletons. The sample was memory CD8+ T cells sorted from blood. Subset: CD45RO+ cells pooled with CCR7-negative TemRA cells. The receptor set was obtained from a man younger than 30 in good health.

The CDR3 DNA sequence: TGTGCCAGCAGCCCATACAGGGTGGCGACCCAGTACTTC. Amino acids: CASSPYRVATQYF. The rearrangement joins TRBV7-3 to TRBJ2-5, with D tentatively TRBD1 (6 bases). The germline gives CDR1 SGHTA, CDR2 FQGTGA. V lost 5 bases and J 7 bases, leaving 14 bases between the germline ends. This CDR3 comprises 13 residues.

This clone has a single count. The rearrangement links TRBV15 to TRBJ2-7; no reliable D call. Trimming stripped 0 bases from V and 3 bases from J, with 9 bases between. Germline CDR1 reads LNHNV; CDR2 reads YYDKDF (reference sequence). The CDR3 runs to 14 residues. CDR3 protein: CATSRDRNVYEQYF. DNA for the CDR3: TGTGCCACCAGCAGAGATAGGAACGTCTACGAGCAGTACTTC.

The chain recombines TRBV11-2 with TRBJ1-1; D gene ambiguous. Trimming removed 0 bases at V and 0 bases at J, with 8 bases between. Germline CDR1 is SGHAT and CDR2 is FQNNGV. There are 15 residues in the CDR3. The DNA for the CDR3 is TGTGCCAGCAGCTTAGACGGATTCATGAACACTGAAGCTTTCTTT. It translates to CASSLDGFMNTEAFF.

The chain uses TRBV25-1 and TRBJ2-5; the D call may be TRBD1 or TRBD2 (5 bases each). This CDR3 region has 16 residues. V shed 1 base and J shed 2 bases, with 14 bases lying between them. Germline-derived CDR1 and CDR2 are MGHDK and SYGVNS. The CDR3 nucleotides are TGTGCCAGCAGTGAATTATTCGTTGGGGGTCAAGAGACCCAGTACTTC. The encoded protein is CASSELFVGGQETQYF.

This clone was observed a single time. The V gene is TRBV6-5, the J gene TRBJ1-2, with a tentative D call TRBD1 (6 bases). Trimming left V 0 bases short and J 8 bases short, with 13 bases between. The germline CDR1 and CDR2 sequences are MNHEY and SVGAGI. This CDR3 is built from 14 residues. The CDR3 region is CASSYSGGREGYTF. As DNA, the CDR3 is TGTGCCAGCAGTTACTCGGGGGGGCGTGAAGGCTACACCTTC.

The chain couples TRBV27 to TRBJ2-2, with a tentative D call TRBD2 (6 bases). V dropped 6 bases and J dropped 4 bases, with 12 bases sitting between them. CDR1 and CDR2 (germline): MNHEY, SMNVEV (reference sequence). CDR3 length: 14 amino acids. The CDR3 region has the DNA TGTGCCAGCAGGCGAGCGGGTGGCACCGGGGAGCTGTTTTTT. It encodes CASRRAGGTGELFF.

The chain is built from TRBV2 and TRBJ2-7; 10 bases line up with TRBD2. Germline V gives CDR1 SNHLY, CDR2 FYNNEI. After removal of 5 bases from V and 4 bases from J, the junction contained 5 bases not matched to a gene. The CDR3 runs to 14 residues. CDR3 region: CASSQTSGEYEQYF. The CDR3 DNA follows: TGTGCCAGCAGTCAAACTAGCGGGGAGTACGAGCAGTACTTC.

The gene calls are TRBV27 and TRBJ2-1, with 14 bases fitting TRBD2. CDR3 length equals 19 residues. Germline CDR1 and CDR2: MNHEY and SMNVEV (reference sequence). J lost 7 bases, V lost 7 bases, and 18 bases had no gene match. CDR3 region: CASIPQGGGTSGSLNEQFF. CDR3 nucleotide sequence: TGTGCCAGCATCCCGCAGGGAGGAGGGACTAGCGGGAGTCTGAATGAGCAGTTCTTC.

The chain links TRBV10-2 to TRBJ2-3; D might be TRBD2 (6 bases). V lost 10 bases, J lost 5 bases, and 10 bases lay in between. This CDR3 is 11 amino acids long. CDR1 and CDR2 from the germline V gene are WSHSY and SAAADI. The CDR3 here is CATGGVDTQYF. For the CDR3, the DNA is TGCGCCACCGGGGGAGTAGATACGCAGTATTTT.

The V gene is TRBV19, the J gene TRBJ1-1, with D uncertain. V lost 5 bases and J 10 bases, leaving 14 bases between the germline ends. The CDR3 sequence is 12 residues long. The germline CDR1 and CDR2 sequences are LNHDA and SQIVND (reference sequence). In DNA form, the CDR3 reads TGTGCCAGTAGTTCGGACCGGGTAGGAGCTTTCTTT. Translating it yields CASSSDRVGAFF.

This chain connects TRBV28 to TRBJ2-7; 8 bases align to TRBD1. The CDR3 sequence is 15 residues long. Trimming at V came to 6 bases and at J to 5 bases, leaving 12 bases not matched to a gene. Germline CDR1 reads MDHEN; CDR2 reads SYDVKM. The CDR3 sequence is CASSLLGQGANEQYF. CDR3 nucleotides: TGTGCCAGCAGCCTCCTGGGCCAGGGGGCCAACGAGCAGTACTTC.

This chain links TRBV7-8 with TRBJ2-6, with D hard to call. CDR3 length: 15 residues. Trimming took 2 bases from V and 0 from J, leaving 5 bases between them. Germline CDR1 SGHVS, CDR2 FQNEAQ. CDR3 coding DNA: TGTGCCAGCAGCTTACAGAGCTCTGGGGCCAACGTCCTGACTTTC. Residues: CASSLQSSGANVLTF.

In nucleotides, the CDR3 is TGCGCCAGCAGCCAAGGCGAGGGCAGGGCCCCCTACGAGCAGTACTTC. It translates to CASSQGEGRAPYEQYF. J is TRBJ2-7 and V is TRBV4-1; either TRBD1 or TRBD2 may fit D (5 bases each). The germline gives CDR1 MGHRA, CDR2 YSYEKL. Trimming pared 1 base from V and 2 bases from J, leaving 15 bases between. This CDR3 is 16 amino acids long.

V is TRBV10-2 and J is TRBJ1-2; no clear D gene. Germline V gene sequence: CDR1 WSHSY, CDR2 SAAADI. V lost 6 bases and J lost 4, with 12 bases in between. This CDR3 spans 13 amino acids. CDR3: CASSAALGYGYTF. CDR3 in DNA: TGCGCCAGCAGCGCGGCGCTCGGCTATGGCTACACCTTC.